The source of this TCR beta chain is a study of Ad26.COV2.S vaccination and SARS-CoV-2 variants. A remark on this clone: Its specificity is not known.

Stated treatment: roughly 18 received Ad26.COV2.S at low or high dose, single or two shots; roughly five received placebo; per-sample allocation not given. All samples were drawn on day 63, counting from the first vaccine or placebo injection. Assay used: immunoSEQ multiplex PCR; TCRdb lists only in-frame clones, some missing. The sample gives about 350,000 clones, 75% to 90% of which show up once; 9.5% to 12% is in the top ten. The length of the CDR3 is 15 residues. Trimming took 3 bases from V and 5 from J; bases not matched to a gene: 6. Germline V gives CDR1 SGDLS, CDR2 YYNGEE. General study points: There was reportedly substantial breadth in spike-specific CD8+ and CD4+ T cell responses after vaccination.

The clonotype originates from a person between 18 and 59 years old who received the Ad26.COV2.S COVID-19 vaccine or a placebo. Sample: peripheral blood, taken in a trial of Ad26.COV2.S vaccine versus placebo. The rearrangement uses TRBV9 and TRBJ2-2; TRBD1 agrees at 8 bases. Here the CDR3 reads CASSAYTGGTGELFF. In DNA, the CDR3 is TGTGCCAGCAGCGCGTACACAGGGGGGACCGGGGAGCTGTTTTTT.